This TCR beta chain appears in the sequencing data of a study of cytomegalovirus exposure and HLA in healthy donors. Study-wide points: A further, later analysis showed that HLA-associated TCR beta chains (compared with equally common others) were more clonally expanded.

The CDR3 covers 19 residues. PCR primers comprised 60 Vbeta and 13 Jbeta primers. Only in-frame clones appear in the TCRdb table, and some are missing; sequencing was by immunoSEQ multiplex PCR. The listing contains about 200,000 clones. As to this clone: Its antigen is still unknown.

The V and J genes are TRBV12-2 and TRBJ2-2; TRBD2, the table's D call, lacks a check against the DNA. TRBV12-2 constitutes a pseudogene. The source material was PBMCs. This clonotype was obtained from a woman in her thirties in good health and CMV-seropositive. CDR3 DNA sequence: TGTGCAAGTCGCTTAGCGACCTCTCTAGCGGGAGGGGGGACCGGGGAGCTGTTTTTT. Translating it yields CASRLATSLAGGGTGELFF.